Below, one T cell receptor beta chain is given with its context. This clonotype was counted at least ten times. Its specific antigen is unknown. There are no base qualities to consult, and no much larger clone falls within one base. Sequencing used an Illumina HiSeq 2500. Quantitative 5'-RACE with molecular barcodes was the method used to prepare the TCR beta libraries. Per the source publication's procedure: A new computational method based on a probabilistic model of VDJ rearrangement was used to identify disease-linked TCR variants. TCRdb took the public reads, trimmed them with fastp at Q25, ran MiXCR for clone calling and kept in-frame beta chains. Rows are unified per CDR3 protein, each entry keeping the most common DNA and genes. None of the V and J calls come from the authors' own analysis; TCRdb made them. Within this sample are about 130,000 distinct CDR3 sequences, with about 7.3% of them counted one time only. The ten largest account for roughly an eighth of the sample.

The sample belongs to a study of CD8 T cells in ankylosing spondylitis (dated 2017 in TCRdb). About the study as a whole: To find TCR variants linked to disease, the study profiled T cell receptor beta repertoires in ankylosing spondylitis patients and healthy donors. The full study cohort was made up of over 20 ankylosing spondylitis patients and 108 healthy donors. Peripheral blood samples were taken, and synovial fluid was additionally collected from ankylosing spondylitis patients. Study-level results and caveats: A TCR beta motif of roughly 8 highly homologous amino acid variants appeared characteristic of blood from ankylosing spondylitis patients. The disease-linked clones were reported as significantly enriched in matched synovial fluid samples from ankylosing spondylitis patients. Some TCR beta motif variants had previously been reported in synovial fluid and blood of reactive arthritis patients, which suggested common disease-initiation mechanisms. The disease-linked clones had a CD8+ phenotype and were found at relatively low frequencies in peripheral blood.

The CDR3, from cysteine to phenylalanine, totals 15 residues. CDR3 DNA is the only sequence kept; it has 45 bases, read in frame from the first base. The germline V gene encodes CDR1 SNHLY and CDR2 FYNNEI. Trimming takes 6 bases off V and 2 bases off J; junction bases not matched to a gene: 3. The specimen sequenced was blood, either unsorted or a sorted T cell fraction (not recorded which). The rearrangement joined TRBV2 to TRBJ2-4; the central 11 bases match TRBD2. The origin of this receptor is a female donor with ankylosing spondylitis or in good health (not recorded which). The nucleotide sequence reads as follows: TGTGCCAGCAGCAGGACTAGCGGGTCCAAAAACATTCAGTACTTC. Its product reads: CASSRTSGSKNIQYF.